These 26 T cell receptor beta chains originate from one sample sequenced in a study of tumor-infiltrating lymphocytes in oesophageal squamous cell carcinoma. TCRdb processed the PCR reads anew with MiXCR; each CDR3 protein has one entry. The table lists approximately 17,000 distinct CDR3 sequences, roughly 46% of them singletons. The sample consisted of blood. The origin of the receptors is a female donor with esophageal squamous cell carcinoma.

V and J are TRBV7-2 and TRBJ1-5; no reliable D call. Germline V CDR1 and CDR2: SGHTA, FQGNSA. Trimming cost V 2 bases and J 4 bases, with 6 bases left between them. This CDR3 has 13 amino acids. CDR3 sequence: CASSLLRNQPQHF. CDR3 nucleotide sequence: TGTGCCAGCAGCTTACTGAGGAATCAGCCCCAGCATTTT.

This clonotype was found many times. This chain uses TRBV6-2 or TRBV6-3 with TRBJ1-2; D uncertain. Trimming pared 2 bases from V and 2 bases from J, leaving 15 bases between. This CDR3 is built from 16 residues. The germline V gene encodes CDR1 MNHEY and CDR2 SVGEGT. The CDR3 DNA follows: TGTGCCAGCAGTTACGGCCCCCCCAGCCTGAACTATGGCTACACCTTC. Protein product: CASSYGPPSLNYGYTF.

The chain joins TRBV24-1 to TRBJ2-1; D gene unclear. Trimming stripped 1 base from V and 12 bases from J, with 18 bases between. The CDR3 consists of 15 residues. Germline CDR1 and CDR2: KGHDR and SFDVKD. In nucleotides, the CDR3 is TGTGCCACCAGTGATTTAGGGCTTACCCCCGATACGCAGTTCTTC. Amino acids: CATSDLGLTPDTQFF.

The CDR3 DNA is TGTGCCAGCAGCTTGGACAGTCTAGCGGGTAAAAGCACAGATACGCAGTATTTT. It codes for CASSLDSLAGKSTDTQYF. The chain is built from TRBV7-2 and TRBJ2-3; 8 nucleotides align to TRBD2. Per the germline V gene, CDR1 is SGHTA and CDR2 is FQGNSA. The CDR3 loop spans 18 amino acids. V trimming: 3 bases; J trimming: 0 bases; junction bases outside the gene matches: 11.

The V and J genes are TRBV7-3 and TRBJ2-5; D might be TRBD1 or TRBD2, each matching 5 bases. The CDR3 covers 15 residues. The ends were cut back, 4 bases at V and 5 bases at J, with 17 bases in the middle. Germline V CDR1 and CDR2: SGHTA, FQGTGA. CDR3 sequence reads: CASSCPPTGRETQYF. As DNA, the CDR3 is TGTGCCAGCAGCTGTCCACCCACGGGGCGGGAGACCCAGTACTTC.

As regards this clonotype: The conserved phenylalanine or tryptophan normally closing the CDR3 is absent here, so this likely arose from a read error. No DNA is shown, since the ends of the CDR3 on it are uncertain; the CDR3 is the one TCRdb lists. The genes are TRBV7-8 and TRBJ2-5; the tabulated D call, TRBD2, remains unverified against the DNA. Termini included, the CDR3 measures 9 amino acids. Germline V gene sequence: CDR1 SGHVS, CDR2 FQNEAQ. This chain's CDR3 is CASSSGLAG.

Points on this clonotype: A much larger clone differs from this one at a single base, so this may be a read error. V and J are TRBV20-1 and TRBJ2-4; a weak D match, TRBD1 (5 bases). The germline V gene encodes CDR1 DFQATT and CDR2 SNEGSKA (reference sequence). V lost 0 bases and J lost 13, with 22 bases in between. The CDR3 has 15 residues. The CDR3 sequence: CSARDQGRSYNEQYF. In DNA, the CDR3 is TGCAGTGCTAGAGATCAGGGCCGCTCCTACAATGAGCAGTACTTC.

DNA for the CDR3: TGTGCCAGCTCACCTACTATCATCTCTGGAAACACCATATATTTT. Its translation is CASSPTIISGNTIYF. The V call is TRBV18, the J call TRBJ1-3; D is ambiguous. The germline V gene encodes CDR1 KGHSH and CDR2 LQKENI. The V end lost 3 bases, the J end lost 0 bases, and 9 bases lay between the germline ends. This CDR3 spans 15 amino acids. Based on the CDR3 plus reference TRBV18 and TRBJ1-3, the full variable domain is NAGVMQNPRHLVRRRGQEARLRCSPMKGHSHVYWYRQLPEEGLKFMVYLQKENIIDESGMPKERFSAEFPKEGPSILRIQQVVRGDSAAYFCASSPTIISGNTIYFGEGSWLTVV.

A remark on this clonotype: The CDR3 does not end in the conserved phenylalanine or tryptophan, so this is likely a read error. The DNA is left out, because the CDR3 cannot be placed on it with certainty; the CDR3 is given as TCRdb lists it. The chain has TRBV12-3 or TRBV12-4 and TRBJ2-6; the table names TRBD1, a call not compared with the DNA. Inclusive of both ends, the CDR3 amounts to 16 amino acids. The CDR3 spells CASSLFDRQETQYFGP.

The CDR3 coding sequence is TGTGCCAGCAGCTTAGCGCAGGGGGGTAATGAAAAACTGTTTTTT. Translation: CASSLAQGGNEKLFF. The genes are TRBV7-4 and TRBJ1-4; 7 bases are shared with TRBD1. The CDR3 spans 15 residues. V lost 0 bases and J lost 4; bases outside the gene matches: 2. CDR1 SGHVT and CDR2 SQSDAQ come from the germline V gene.

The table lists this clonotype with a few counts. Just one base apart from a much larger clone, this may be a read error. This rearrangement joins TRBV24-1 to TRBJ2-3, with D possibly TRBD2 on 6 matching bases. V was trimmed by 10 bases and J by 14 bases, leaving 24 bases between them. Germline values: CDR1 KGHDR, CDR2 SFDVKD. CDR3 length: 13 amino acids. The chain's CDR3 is CATEGRGGGELYF. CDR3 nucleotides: TGTGCCACGGAGGGAAGGGGCGGAGGGGAGCTGTATTTT.

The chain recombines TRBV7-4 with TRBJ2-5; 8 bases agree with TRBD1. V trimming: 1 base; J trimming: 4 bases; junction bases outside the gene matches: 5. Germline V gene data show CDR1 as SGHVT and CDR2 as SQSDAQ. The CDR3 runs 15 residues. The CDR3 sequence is CASSLGQGKRETQYF. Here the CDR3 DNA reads TGTGCCAGCAGCTTAGGACAGGGGAAGCGAGAGACCCAGTACTTC.

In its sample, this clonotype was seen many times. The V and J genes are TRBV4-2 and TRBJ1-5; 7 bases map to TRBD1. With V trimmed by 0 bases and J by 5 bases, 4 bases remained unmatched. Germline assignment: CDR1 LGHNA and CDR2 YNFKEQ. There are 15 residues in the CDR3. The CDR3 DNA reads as TGTGCCAGCAGCCAAGATGGACAGGAGGATCAGCCCCAGCATTTT. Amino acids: CASSQDGQEDQPQHF.

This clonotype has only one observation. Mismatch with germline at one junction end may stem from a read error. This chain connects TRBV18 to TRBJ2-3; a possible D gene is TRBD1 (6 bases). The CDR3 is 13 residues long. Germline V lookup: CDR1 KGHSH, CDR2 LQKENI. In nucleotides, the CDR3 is TGTGCCAGCTCACCACCGGAGACAGGCGTCAGATACTTC. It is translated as CASSPPETGVRYF.

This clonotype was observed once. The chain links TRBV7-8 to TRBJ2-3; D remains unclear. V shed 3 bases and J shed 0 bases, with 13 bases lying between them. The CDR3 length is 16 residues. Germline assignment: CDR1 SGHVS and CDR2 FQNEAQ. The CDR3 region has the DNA TGTGCCAGCAGCTTTCTCGGGTATCCTAGCACAGATACGCAGTATTTT. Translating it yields CASSFLGYPSTDTQYF. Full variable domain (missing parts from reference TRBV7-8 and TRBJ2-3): GAGVSQSPRYKVAKRGQDVALRCDPISGHVSLFWYQQALGQGPEFLTYFQNEAQLDKSGLPSDRFFAERPEGSVSTLKIQRTQQEDSAVYLCASSFLGYPSTDTQYFGPGTRLTVL.

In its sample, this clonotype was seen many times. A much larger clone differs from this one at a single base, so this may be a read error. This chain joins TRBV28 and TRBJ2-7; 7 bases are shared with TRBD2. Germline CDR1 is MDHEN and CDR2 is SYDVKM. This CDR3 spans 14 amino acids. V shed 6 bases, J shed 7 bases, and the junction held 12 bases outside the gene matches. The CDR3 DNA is TGTGCCAGCAGGGAGGCTAGCGGAGTCAATGAGCAGTACTTC. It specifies CASREASGVNEQYF. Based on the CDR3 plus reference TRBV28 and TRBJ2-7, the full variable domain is DVKVTQSSRYLVKRTGEKVFLECVQDMDHENMFWYRQDPGLGLRLIYFSYDVKMKEKGDIPEGYSVSREKKERFSLILESASTNQTSMYLCASREASGVNEQYFGPGTRLTVT.

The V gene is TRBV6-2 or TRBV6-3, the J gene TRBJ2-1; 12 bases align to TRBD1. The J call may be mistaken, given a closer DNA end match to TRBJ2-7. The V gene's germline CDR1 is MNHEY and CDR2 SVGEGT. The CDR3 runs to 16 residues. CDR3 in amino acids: CASIPLGDRGRYEQYF. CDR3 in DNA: TGTGCCAGCATCCCTCTGGGGGACAGGGGGCGCTACGAGCAGTACTTC.

CDR3 region: CSVAGGTDTQYF. CDR3 in DNA: TGCAGTGTCGCCGGGGGCACAGATACGCAGTATTTT. The chain recombines TRBV20-1 with TRBJ2-3; maybe TRBD2 (5 bases). Germline V gives CDR1 DFQATT, CDR2 SNEGSKA (reference sequence). Trimming shortened V by 7 bases and J by 1 base, and 9 bases separated the two germline ends. This CDR3 has 12 amino acids.

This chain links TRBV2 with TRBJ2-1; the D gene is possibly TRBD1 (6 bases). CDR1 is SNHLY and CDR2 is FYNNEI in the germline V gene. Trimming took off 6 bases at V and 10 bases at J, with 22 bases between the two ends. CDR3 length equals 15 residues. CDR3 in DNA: TGTGCCAGCAGATTCCTGGACAGTGGGCGCTACGAGCAGTTCTTC. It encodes CASRFLDSGRYEQFF.

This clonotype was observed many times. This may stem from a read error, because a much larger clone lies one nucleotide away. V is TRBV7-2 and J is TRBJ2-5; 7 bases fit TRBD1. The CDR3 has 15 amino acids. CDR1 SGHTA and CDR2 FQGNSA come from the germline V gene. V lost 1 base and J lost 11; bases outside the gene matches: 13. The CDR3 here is CASSLGGQTYNEQYF. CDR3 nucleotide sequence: TGTGCCAGCAGCTTAGGGGGACAGACCTACAATGAGCAGTACTTC.

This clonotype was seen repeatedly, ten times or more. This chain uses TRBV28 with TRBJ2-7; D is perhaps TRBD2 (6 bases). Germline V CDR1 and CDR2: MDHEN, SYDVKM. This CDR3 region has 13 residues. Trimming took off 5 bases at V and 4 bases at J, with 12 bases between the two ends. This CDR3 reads CASSAPGLYEQYF. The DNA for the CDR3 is TGTGCCAGCAGTGCCCCGGGACTTTACGAGCAGTACTTC.

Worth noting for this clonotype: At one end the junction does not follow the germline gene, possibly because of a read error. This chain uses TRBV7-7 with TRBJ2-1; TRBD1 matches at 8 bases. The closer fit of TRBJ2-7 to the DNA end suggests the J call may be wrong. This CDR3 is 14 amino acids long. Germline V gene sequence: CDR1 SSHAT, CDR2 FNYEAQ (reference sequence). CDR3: CASSPDRGVYEQYF. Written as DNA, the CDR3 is TGTGCTAGCAGCCCCGACAGGGGTGTCTACGAGCAGTACTTC.

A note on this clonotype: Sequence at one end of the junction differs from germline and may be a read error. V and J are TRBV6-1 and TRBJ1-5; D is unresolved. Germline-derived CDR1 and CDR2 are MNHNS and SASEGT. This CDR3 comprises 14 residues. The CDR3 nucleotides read TGTGCCAGCAGTGAACTGGGATTATATCAGCCCCTGCATTTT. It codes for CASSELGLYQPLHF.

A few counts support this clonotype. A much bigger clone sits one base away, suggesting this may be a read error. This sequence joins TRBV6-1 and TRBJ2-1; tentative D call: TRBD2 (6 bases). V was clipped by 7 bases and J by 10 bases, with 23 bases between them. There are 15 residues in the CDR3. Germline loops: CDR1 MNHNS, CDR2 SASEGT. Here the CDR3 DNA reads TGTGCCAGCACCCTTCGAAGAGGAGGGTTCTACGAGCAGTTCTTC. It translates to CASTLRRGGFYEQFF.

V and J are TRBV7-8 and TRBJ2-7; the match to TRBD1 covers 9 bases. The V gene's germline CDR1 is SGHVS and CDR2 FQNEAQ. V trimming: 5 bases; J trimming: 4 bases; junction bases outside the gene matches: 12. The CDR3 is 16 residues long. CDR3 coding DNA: TGTGCCAGCAGCCCCCTCGCCGGGACAGGGTCGTACGAGCAGTACTTC. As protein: CASSPLAGTGSYEQYF.

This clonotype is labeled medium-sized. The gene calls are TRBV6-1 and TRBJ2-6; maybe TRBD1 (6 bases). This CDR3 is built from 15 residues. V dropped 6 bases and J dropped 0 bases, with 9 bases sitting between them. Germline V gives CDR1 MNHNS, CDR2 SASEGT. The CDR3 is CASRVQGSGANVLTF. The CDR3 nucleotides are TGTGCCAGCAGAGTACAGGGCTCTGGGGCCAACGTCCTGACTTTC.